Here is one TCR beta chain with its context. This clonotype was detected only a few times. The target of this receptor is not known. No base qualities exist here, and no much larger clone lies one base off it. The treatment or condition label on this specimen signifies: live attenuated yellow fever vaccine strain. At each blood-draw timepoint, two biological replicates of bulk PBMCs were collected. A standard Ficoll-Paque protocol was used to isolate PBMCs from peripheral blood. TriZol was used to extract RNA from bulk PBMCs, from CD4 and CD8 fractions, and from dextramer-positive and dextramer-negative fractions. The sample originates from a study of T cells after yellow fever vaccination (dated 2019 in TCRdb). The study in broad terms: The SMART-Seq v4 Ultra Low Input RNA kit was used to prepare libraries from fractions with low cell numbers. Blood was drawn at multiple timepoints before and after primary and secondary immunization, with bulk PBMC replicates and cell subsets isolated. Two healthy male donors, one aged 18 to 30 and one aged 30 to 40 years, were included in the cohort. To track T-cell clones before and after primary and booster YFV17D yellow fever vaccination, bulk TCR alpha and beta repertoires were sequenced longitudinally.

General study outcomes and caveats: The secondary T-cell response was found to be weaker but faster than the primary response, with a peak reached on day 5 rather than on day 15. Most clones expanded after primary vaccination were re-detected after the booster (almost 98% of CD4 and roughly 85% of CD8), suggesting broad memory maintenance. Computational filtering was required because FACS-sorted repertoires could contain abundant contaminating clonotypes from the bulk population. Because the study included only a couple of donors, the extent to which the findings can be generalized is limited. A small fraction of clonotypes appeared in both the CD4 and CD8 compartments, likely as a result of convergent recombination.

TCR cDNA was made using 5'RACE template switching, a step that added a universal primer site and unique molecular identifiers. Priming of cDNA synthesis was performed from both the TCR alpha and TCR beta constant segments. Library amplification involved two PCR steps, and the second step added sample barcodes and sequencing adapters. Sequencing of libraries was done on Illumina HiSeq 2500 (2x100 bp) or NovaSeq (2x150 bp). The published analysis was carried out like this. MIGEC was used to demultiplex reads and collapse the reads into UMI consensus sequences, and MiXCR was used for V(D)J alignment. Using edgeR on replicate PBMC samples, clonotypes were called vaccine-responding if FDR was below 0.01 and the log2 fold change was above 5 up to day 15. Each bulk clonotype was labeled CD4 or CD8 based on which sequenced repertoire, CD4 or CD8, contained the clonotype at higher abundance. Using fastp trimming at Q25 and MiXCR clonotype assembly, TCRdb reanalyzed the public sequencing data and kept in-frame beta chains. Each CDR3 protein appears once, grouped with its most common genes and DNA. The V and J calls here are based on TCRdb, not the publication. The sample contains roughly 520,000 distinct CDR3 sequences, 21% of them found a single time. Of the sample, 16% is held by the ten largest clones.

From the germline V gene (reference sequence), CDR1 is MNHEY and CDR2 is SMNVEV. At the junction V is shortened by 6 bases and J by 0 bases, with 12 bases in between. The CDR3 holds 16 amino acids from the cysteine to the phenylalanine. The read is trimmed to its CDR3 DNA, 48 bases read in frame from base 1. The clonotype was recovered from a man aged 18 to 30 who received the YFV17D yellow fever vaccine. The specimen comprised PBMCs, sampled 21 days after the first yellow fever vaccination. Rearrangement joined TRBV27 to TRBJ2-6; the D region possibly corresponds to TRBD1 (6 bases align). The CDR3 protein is CASSKLQGSGANVLTF. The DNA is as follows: TGTGCCAGCAGCAAATTACAGGGCTCTGGGGCCAACGTCCTGACTTTC. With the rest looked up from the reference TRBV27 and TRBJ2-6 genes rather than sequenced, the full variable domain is EAQVTQNPRYLITVTGKKLTVTCSQNMNHEYMSWYRQDPGLGLRQIYYSMNVEVTDKGDVPEGYKVSRKEKRNFPLILESPSPNQTSLYFCASSKLQGSGANVLTFGAGSRLTVL.